This T cell receptor (beta chain) emerged from a study of T cells in Graves' hyperthyroidism and ophthalmopathy. The study, taken as a whole, reports: Blood also contained most expanded thyroid clonotypes above 0.001. A median approximately 6.5 months before onset, the model predicted ophthalmopathy.

Trimming cost V 1 base and J 3 bases, with 9 bases left between them. The length of the CDR3 is 14 residues. Per germline, CDR1 SGHVS and CDR2 FQNEAQ. Regions amplified from RNA transcripts were the TCR beta CDR3 regions. The HTBI primer set drove a first-round RT-PCR of the TCR CDR3. One entry per CDR3 protein, called by TCRdb with MiXCR from the multiplex PCR reads. This table has around 700,000 distinct CDR3 sequences, 18% appearing once. This clonotype has a count of ten or more. Its antigen is unidentified. Uncontrolled infection, other autoimmune disease, pregnancy or lactation led to exclusion. This TCR was sampled from a woman between 45 and 65 years old with Graves' hyperthyroidism that later progressed to Graves' ophthalmopathy. Sequencing was performed on blood. This sequence joins TRBV7-8 and TRBJ1-1, with a possible D match to TRBD1 (5 bases). The CDR3 reads CASSLEGDHTEAFF. The CDR3 DNA follows: TGTGCCAGCAGCTTAGAAGGGGATCACACTGAAGCTTTCTTT.